The sequence of this TCR beta chain was determined in a study of long-term antiretroviral therapy in people with HIV. One or more pre-ART and two or more post-ART PBMC samples were available from each donor. United States facilities provided treatment to all participants with HIV. Samples were assayed with immunoSEQ v3.0 at survey level. Repertoires were generated with immunoSEQ multiplex PCR, while TCRdb's copy carries only in-frame clones and drops some. The sample contains about 28,000 clones, about 82% of which appear only once. This clone was found a few times. V lost 5 bases and J lost 5; bases outside the gene matches: 7. This CDR3 has 14 amino acids. Germline assignment: CDR1 LNHDA and CDR2 SQIVND (reference sequence).

This clonotype was obtained from a man aged 35-49 years with HIV. The source material was unsorted PBMCs, sampled 3 years after starting antiretroviral therapy. The V gene is TRBV19, the J gene TRBJ2-7; 9 bases are shared with TRBD1. The CDR3 DNA reads TGTGCCAGTAGTCTCGGGACAGGGACCAACGAGCAGTACTTC. The encoded protein is CASSLGTGTNEQYF.